This T cell receptor (beta chain) comes out of a study of post-analysis software for immune sequencing data. The study, taken as a whole, reports: Comparison of patients with controls showed 5 or 6 TRBV segments more frequent in patients, TRBV5-6, TRBV5-1 and TRBV20-1 among them. Controls had significantly higher normalized Chao1 diversity than multiple sclerosis patients.

Germline loops: CDR1 MNHEY, CDR2 SMNVEV (reference sequence). The V segment lost 8 bases and the J segment 7 bases; nucleotides outside the gene matches: 10. The CDR3 extends over 15 amino acids. cDNA libraries for TCR beta contained unique molecular identifiers. The authors obtained roughly 550,000 cDNA molecules from roughly 1.1 to 9.2 million T cells. TCRdb passed the PCR reads through MiXCR, listing each CDR3 protein once. The sample has approximately 660,000 distinct CDR3 sequences; approximately 60% are singletons. For this clonotype: Its specificity is not known.

This chain connects TRBV27 to TRBJ2-1, with 11 bases that match TRBD1. Material for sequencing was blood. This sequence was found in a girl aged 2 to 10 with multiple sclerosis. DNA for the CDR3: TGTGCCAGCGGTCGCGGGACAGGGGGGGGAAATGAGCAGTTCTTC. Its protein is CASGRGTGGGNEQFF.